The 4 T cell receptor beta chains reported below all come from one sample, sequenced in a study of blood T cell repertoires in COVID-19. The protocol was immunoSEQ multiplex PCR, while the TCRdb copy is restricted to in-frame clones and leaves out a portion. The data contain 150,000 to 200,000 clones, 75% to 85% of them singletons. The source material was peripheral blood. The origin of the receptors is a human donor in a cohort sampled during active COVID-19.

The V gene is TRBV7-9, the J gene TRBJ2-7; maybe TRBD2 (6 bases). CDR1 and CDR2 from the germline V gene are SEHNR and FQNEAQ (reference sequence). The V gene lost 5 bases and the J gene lost 2 bases, with 13 bases spanning the gap. The CDR3 consists of 14 residues. In DNA, the CDR3 is TGTGCCAGCAGCCCCCGGGGCGGGGCCTACGAGCAGTACTTC. Translating it yields CASSPRGGAYEQYF.

This clone was found once. This chain uses TRBV2 with TRBJ2-7, with 7 bases fitting TRBD1. The CDR3 totals 16 residues. The germline CDR1 and CDR2 sequences are SNHLY and FYNNEI. V dropped 7 bases and J dropped 4; count of bases not matched to a gene: 16. CDR3 sequence (DNA): TGTGCCAGCAACAATGTTCTGGGGACAGACAAATACGAGCAGTACTTC. Encoded protein: CASNNVLGTDKYEQYF.

A note on this clone: This sample includes further DNA sequences coding for the same CDR3. V gene TRBV24-1 combines with J gene TRBJ2-1; D is unresolved. CDR1 and CDR2 (germline): KGHDR, SFDVKD. CDR3 length equals 15 residues. Trimming stripped 2 bases from V and 6 bases from J, with 13 bases between. CDR3 nucleotide sequence: TGTGCCACCAGTGATTCAAGAGGCTCGGGCAATGAGCAGTTCTTC. Encoded protein: CATSDSRGSGNEQFF.

The chain combines TRBV7-9 with TRBJ1-5; a possible D gene is TRBD1 (6 bases). The CDR3 covers 16 residues. Trimming pared 5 bases from V and 1 base from J, leaving 15 bases between. The germline V gene has CDR1 SEHNR and CDR2 FQNEAQ (reference sequence). The CDR3 loop reads CASSPGQPGSNQPQHF. For the CDR3, the DNA is TGTGCCAGCAGCCCTGGACAGCCCGGGAGCAATCAGCCCCAGCATTTT.